The rows below give T cell receptor beta chains drawn from one sample of a study of control samples from healthy donors and cancer patients. Some clones are missing from TCRdb's copy, which holds only in-frame ones; the method was immunoSEQ multiplex PCR. The sample consists of some 130,000 clones, roughly nine tenths of them appearing once. Sequencing input: blood. The receptors here all came from a woman aged 30 to 39 in good health. Each CDR3 is given with its conserved first and last residue. The D gene is left open where the match is weak. The listing skips clone size in some rows; elsewhere it reads once, few, many or a size class.

cdr3_length | clone_size | j_call | v_call | d_call | cdr3_aa | cdr3_nt
15 | - | TRBJ2-7 | TRBV5-1 | TRBD2 | CASSPQREGPYEQYF | TGCGCCAGCAGCCCCCAGCGGGAGGGCCCCTACGAGCAGTACTTC
13 | - | TRBJ1-2 | TRBV5-6 | - | CASSLVADYGYTF | TGTGCCAGCAGCTTGGTGGCGGACTATGGCTACACCTTC
16 | - | TRBJ2-3 | TRBV25-1 | TRBD1 | CASSESTGLSTDTQYF | TGTGCCAGCAGTGAATCGACAGGGCTTAGCACAGATACGCAGTATTTT
14 | - | TRBJ2-6 | TRBV19 | - | CASSTQTGANVLTF | TGTGCCAGTAGTACACAAACTGGGGCCAACGTCCTGACTTTC
15 | few | TRBJ1-5 | TRBV18 | TRBD1 | CASSPIQGTNQPQHF | TGTGCCAGCTCACCGATACAGGGGACAAATCAGCCCCAGCATTTT
18 | few | TRBJ2-3 | TRBV5-1 | - | CASSSNRNSGRLTDTQYF | TGCGCCAGCAGCTCGAATAGAAACTCGGGACGGCTCACAGATACGCAGTATTTT
16 | - | TRBJ2-3 | TRBV4-1 | - | CASSNRDLVLADTQYF | TGCGCCAGCAGCAACCGGGACCTAGTATTGGCAGATACGCAGTATTTT
14 | - | TRBJ1-6 | TRBV2 | - | CASRAGTYNSPLHF | TGTGCCAGCAGGGCAGGGACCTATAATTCACCCCTCCACTTT
15 | - | TRBJ1-1 | TRBV19 | - | CASSFSTGGNTEAFF | TGTGCCAGTAGTTTCTCGACGGGGGGGAACACTGAAGCTTTCTTT
16 | - | TRBJ1-1 | TRBV30 | TRBD1 | CAWSTQGVRMNTEAFF | TGTGCCTGGAGCACGCAGGGGGTACGGATGAACACTGAAGCTTTCTTT
24 | - | TRBJ1-5 | TRBV21-1 | - | CASIKMGSPGQPFLLAQSNQPQHF | TGTGCCAGCATTAAAATGGGATCTCCGGGACAACCGTTTCTGCTCGCACAGTCAAATCAGCCCCAGCATTTT
14 | - | TRBJ2-2 | TRBV9 | TRBD2 | CASSVLADTGELFF | TGTGCCAGCAGCGTACTAGCGGACACCGGGGAGCTGTTTTTT
14 | - | TRBJ1-6 | TRBV10-3 | - | CANRSDGNNSPLHF | TGTGCCAACCGATCGGACGGAAATAATTCACCCCTCCACTTT
16 | once | TRBJ1-6 | TRBV5-1 | - | CASSLGTGLQGSPLHF | TGCGCCAGCAGCTTGGGAACAGGGCTACAAGGCTCACCCCTCCACTTT
17 | - | TRBJ1-1 | TRBV18 | - | CASSPPGKGGMNTEAFF | TGTGCCAGCTCACCTCCCGGGAAGGGGGGGATGAACACTGAAGCTTTCTTT
14 | - | TRBJ1-1 | TRBV10-3 | - | CAISEGHWNTEAFF | TGTGCCATCAGTGAGGGACATTGGAACACTGAAGCTTTCTTT
13 | - | TRBJ1-2 | TRBV10-1 | - | CASSEGQGYGYTF | TGCGCCAGCAGTGAAGGGCAGGGTTACGGCTACACCTTC